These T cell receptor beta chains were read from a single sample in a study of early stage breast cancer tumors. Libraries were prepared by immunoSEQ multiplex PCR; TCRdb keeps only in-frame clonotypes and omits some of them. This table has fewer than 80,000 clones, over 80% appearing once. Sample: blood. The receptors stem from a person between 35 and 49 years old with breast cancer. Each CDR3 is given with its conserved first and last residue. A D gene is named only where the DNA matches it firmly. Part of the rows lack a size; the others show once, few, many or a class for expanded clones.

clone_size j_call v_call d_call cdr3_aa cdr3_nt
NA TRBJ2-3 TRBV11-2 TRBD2 CASSLRLAGAADTQYF TGTGCCAGCAGCCTCAGACTAGCGGGAGCTGCAGATACGCAGTATTTT
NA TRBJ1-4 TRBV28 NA CASSLWGATNEKLFF TGTGCCAGCAGTTTATGGGGGGCTACTAATGAAAAACTGTTTTTT
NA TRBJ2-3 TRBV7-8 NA CASSLVSPTDTQYF TGTGCCAGCAGCTTAGTCTCCCCCACAGATACGCAGTATTTT
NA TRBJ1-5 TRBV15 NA CATSRGGGQPQHF TGTGCCACCAGCAGAGGGGGGGGCCAGCCCCAGCATTTT
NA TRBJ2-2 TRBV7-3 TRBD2 CASSPQAGATGELFF TGTGCCAGCAGCCCCCAAGCGGGGGCCACCGGGGAGCTGTTTTTT
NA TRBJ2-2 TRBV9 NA CASSVSGVTGELFF TGTGCCAGCAGCGTGTCGGGGGTCACCGGGGAGCTGTTTTTT
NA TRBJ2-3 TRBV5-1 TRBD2 CASSPQTSGRDTQYF TGCGCCAGCAGCCCCCAGACTAGCGGGAGAGATACGCAGTATTTT
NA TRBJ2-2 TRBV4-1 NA CASSPPRRANTGELFF TGCGCCAGCAGTCCTCCCAGAAGAGCGAACACCGGGGAGCTGTTTTTT
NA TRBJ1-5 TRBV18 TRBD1 CASSPQTGAADQPQHF TGTGCCAGCTCACCTCAGACAGGGGCGGCGGATCAGCCCCAGCATTTT
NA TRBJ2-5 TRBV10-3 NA CAISESLETQYF TGTGCCATCAGTGAGTCTTTAGAGACCCAGTACTTC
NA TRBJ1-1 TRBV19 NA CASSIAGAGTEAFF TGTGCCAGTAGTATCGCAGGGGCGGGCACTGAAGCTTTCTTT
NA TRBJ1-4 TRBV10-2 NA CASSDGGNEKLFF TGCGCCAGCAGTGATGGGGGAAATGAAAAACTGTTTTTT
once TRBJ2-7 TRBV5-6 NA CASSLISGTFYEQYF TGTGCCAGCAGCTTGATATCTGGGACGTTCTACGAGCAGTACTTC
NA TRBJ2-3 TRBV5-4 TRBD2 CASSLSAGADTQYF TGTGCCAGCAGCTTATCCGCGGGAGCAGATACGCAGTATTTT
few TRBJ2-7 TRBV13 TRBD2 CASSHRVAGGDEQYF TGTGCCAGCAGCCATCGGGTAGCGGGAGGGGATGAGCAGTACTTC
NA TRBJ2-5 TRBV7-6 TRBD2 CASSSGTSGAQAQYF TGTGCCAGCAGCTCCGGGACTAGCGGGGCCCAGGCCCAGTACTTC
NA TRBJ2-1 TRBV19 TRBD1 CASSTPPGQSSYNEQFF TGTGCCAGTAGTACCCCTCCGGGACAGAGCTCCTACAATGAGCAGTTCTTC
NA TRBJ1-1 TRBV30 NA CAWRDFTEAFF TGTGCCTGGAGGGATTTCACTGAAGCTTTCTTT
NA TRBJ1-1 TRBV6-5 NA CASSADGYWNTEAFF TGTGCCAGCAGCGCCGACGGATACTGGAACACTGAAGCTTTCTTT
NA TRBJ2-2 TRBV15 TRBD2 CATSRTKSGTSGSGELFF TGTGCCACCAGCAGAACAAAGTCCGGGACTAGCGGAAGCGGGGAGCTGTTTTTT
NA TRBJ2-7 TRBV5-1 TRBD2 CASKAASGSYEQYF TGCGCCAGCAAGGCAGCTAGCGGCTCCTACGAGCAGTACTTC
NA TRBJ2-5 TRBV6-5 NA CASRGSGQETQYF TGTGCCAGCAGGGGCAGCGGGCAAGAGACCCAGTACTTC
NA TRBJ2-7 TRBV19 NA CASSRQSVGYEQYF TGTGCCAGTAGTCGCCAGAGCGTTGGTTACGAGCAGTACTTC
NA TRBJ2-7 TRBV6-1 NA CASSDSVQDLYEQYF TGTGCCAGCAGTGATTCTGTCCAGGACCTCTACGAGCAGTACTTC
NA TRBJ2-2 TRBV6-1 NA CASSERTGAASGELFF TGTGCCAGCAGTGAACGGACTGGGGCGGCCAGCGGGGAGCTGTTTTTT
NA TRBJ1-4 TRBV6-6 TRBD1 CASRSQGGIGEKLFF TGTGCCAGCAGATCCCAGGGGGGAATCGGTGAAAAACTGTTTTTT
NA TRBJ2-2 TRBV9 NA CASSVVGWGLNTGELFF TGTGCCAGCAGCGTAGTGGGTTGGGGGTTGAACACCGGGGAGCTGTTTTTT
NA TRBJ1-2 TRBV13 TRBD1 CASSSGTGAGGYTF TGTGCCAGCAGCTCCGGGACAGGAGCGGGGGGCTACACCTTC
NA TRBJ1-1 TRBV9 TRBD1 CASSPRTGRDEAFF TGTGCCAGCAGCCCACGGACAGGGCGCGATGAAGCTTTCTTT
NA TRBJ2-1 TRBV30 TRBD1 CAWLDRGNEQFF TGTGCCTGGTTGGACAGGGGAAATGAGCAGTTCTTC
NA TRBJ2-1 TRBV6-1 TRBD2 CASSDKVAGSSYNEQFF TGTGCCAGCAGTGATAAGGTAGCGGGAAGTTCCTACAATGAGCAGTTCTTC
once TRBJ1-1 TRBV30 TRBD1 CAGGTGRVTEAFF TGTGCCGGGGGGACAGGGAGAGTAACTGAAGCTTTCTTT
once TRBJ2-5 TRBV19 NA CASSPQGQETQYF TGTGCCAGTAGTCCACAGGGCCAAGAGACCCAGTACTTC
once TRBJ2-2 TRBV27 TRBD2 CASRKAGDWTGELFF TGTGCCAGCAGAAAAGCGGGAGATTGGACCGGGGAGCTGTTTTTT
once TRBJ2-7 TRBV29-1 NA CSALAAPLGEQYF TGCAGCGCCTTAGCGGCCCCGTTGGGCGAGCAGTACTTC
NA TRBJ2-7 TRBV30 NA CAWSKSGFYEQYF TGTGCCTGGAGTAAAAGCGGATTCTACGAGCAGTACTTC
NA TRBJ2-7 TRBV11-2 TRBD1 CASSLDRYEQYF TGTGCCAGCAGCTTGGACAGGTACGAGCAGTACTTC
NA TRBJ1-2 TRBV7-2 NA CASTLQPGTNYGYTF TGTGCCAGCACCCTACAACCCGGGACAAACTATGGCTACACCTTC
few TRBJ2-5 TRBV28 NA CASSTRDFQETQYF TGTGCCAGCAGTACGAGGGACTTCCAAGAGACCCAGTACTTC
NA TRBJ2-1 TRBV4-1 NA CASSQDISGGYNEQFF TGCGCCAGCAGCCAAGATATTAGCGGAGGCTACAATGAGCAGTTCTTC
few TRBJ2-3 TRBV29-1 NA CSVGEDTQYF TGCAGCGTTGGGGAAGATACGCAGTATTTT
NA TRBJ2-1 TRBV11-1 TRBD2 CASSGASGTSVPQFF TGTGCCAGCAGCGGGGCTAGCGGGACATCAGTCCCGCAGTTCTTC
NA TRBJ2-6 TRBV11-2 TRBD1 CASSYFRGHGANVLTF TGTGCCAGCAGCTACTTCAGGGGGCATGGGGCCAACGTCCTGACTTTC
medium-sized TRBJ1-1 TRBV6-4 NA CASSDSDRNTEAFF TGTGCCAGCAGTGACTCGGACAGGAACACTGAAGCTTTCTTT
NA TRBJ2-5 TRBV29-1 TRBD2 CSVEDLAAQETQYF TGCAGCGTTGAAGACCTAGCGGCCCAAGAGACCCAGTACTTC
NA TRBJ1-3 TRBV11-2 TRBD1 CASSSTGEGYTIYF TGTGCCAGCAGCTCTACAGGGGAGGGGTACACCATATATTTT
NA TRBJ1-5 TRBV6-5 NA CASSFQGSNQPQHF TGTGCCAGCAGCTTCCAGGGCAGCAATCAGCCCCAGCATTTT
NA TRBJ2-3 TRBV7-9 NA CASSLSWTDTQYF TGTGCCAGCAGCTTAAGTTGGACAGATACGCAGTATTTT
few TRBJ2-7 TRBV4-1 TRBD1 CASSARQGYEQYF TGCGCCAGCAGCGCTCGACAGGGCTACGAGCAGTACTTC
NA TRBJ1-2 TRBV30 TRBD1 CAWSGQQGGRYTF TGTGCCTGGAGTGGGCAGCAGGGGGGACGCTACACCTTC
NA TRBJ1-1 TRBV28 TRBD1 CASSLHPRQGGYNTEAFF TGTGCCAGCAGTTTACATCCCCGACAGGGCGGTTACAACACTGAAGCTTTCTTT
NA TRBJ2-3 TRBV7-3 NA CASSLMSGSTDTQYF TGTGCCAGCAGCTTAATGAGCGGGAGCACAGATACGCAGTATTTT
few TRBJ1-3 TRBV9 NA CASSVEGSGNTIYF TGTGCCAGCAGCGTAGAGGGGTCTGGAAACACCATATATTTT
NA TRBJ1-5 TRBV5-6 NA CASSSYTYGPQHF TGTGCCAGCAGCTCCTACACCTATGGGCCCCAGCATTTT